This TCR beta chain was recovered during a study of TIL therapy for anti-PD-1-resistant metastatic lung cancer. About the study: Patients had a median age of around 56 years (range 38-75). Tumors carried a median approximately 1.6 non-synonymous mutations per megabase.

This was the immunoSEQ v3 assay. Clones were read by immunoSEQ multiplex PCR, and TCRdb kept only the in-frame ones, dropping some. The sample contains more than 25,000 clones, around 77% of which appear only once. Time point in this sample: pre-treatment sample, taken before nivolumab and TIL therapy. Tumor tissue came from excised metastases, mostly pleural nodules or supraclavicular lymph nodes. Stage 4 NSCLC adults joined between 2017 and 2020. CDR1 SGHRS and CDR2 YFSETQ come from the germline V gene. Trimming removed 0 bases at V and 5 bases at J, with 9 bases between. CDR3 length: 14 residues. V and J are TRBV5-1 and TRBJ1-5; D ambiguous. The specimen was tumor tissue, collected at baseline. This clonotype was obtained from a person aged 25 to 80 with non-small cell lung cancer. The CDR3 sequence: CASSLGTYDQPQHF. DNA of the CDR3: TGCGCCAGCAGCTTGGGTACATACGATCAGCCCCAGCATTTT.